This is a list of T cell receptor beta chains from one sample in a study of shared clonotypes between healthy human individuals. Method: immunoSEQ multiplex PCR; TCRdb's copy keeps in-frame clones and lacks some. The repertoire has fewer than 600,000 clones, about four fifths of them found once; the top ten carry under 15%. Sequences were obtained from PBMCs. The receptors here all came from a woman in her 40s in good health. Some clones in this sample may be carry-over from other donors' samples. Each CDR3 is given with its conserved first and last residue. D genes are given only for firm matches. Some rows mark clone size as missing; the rest say once, few, many or name a class of expanded clone.

V gene,J gene,D gene,clone size,CDR3 protein,CDR3 DNA
TRBV15,TRBJ2-6,-,-,CATSRADPLAGANVLTF,TGTGCCACCAGCAGGGCGGATCCTCTTGCTGGGGCCAACGTCCTGACTTTC
TRBV4-1,TRBJ2-2,-,-,CASSQDRGSRESGELFF,TGCGCCAGCAGCCAAGATCGGGGTAGCCGAGAGTCCGGGGAGCTGTTTTTT
TRBV6-6,TRBJ1-2,-,once,CASSLGGSSYGYTF,TGTGCCAGCAGTCTCGGGGGTAGTAGCTATGGCTACACCTTC
TRBV7-9,TRBJ2-1,-,-,CASSPGRSYNEQFF,TGTGCCAGCAGCCCCGGCCGGTCCTACAATGAGCAGTTCTTC
TRBV7-2,TRBJ2-5,TRBD2,-,CASSPMGGKQETQYF,TGTGCCAGCAGTCCCATGGGGGGGAAACAAGAGACCCAGTACTTC
TRBV5-5,TRBJ1-1,TRBD1,-,CASSLRGIYTEAFF,TGTGCCAGCAGCCTCAGGGGGATCTACACTGAAGCTTTCTTT
TRBV18,TRBJ1-5,-,-,CASSPSTGNSNQPQHF,TGTGCCAGCTCACCCTCGACAGGTAATAGCAATCAGCCCCAGCATTTT
TRBV19,TRBJ2-7,TRBD1,-,CASSIDHGQGVYEQYF,TGTGCCAGTAGTATAGATCACGGACAGGGTGTGTACGAGCAGTACTTC
TRBV19,TRBJ2-7,TRBD2,-,CASSRLLAGGPGSYEQYF,TGTGCCAGTAGCCGACTACTAGCGGGAGGGCCGGGCTCCTACGAGCAGTACTTC
TRBV5-6,TRBJ2-7,TRBD2,few,CASSSASGGSYEQYF,TGTGCCAGCAGCTCCGCCAGCGGGGGCTCCTACGAGCAGTACTTC
TRBV7-8,TRBJ1-1,-,-,CASSLWAGRNTEAFF,TGTGCCAGCAGCTTGTGGGCCGGTAGGAACACTGAAGCTTTCTTT
TRBV7-6,TRBJ1-3,-,-,CASSFGGQGQGNTIYF,TGTGCCAGCAGCTTTGGGGGGCAGGGCCAAGGAAACACCATATATTTT
TRBV2,TRBJ1-4,-,-,CASTDGLANEKLFF,TGTGCCAGCACCGACGGTTTGGCTAATGAAAAACTGTTTTTT
TRBV27,TRBJ2-5,TRBD1,-,CASSLRTGAQETQYF,TGTGCCAGCAGTTTAAGGACAGGGGCGCAAGAGACCCAGTACTTC
TRBV5-1,TRBJ1-3,TRBD1,-,CASSNQGADTIYF,TGCGCCAGCAGCAACCAGGGGGCGGACACCATATATTTT
TRBV28,TRBJ1-2,-,-,CASSRGPQQYGYTF,TGTGCCAGCAGTAGAGGGCCCCAGCAATATGGCTACACCTTC
TRBV19,TRBJ2-2,-,-,CASSISTGNTGELFF,TGTGCCAGTAGTATTTCGACAGGGAACACCGGGGAGCTGTTTTTT
TRBV2,TRBJ2-2,TRBD2,-,CASRLAATGELFF,TGTGCCAGCAGACTAGCGGCAACCGGGGAGCTGTTTTTT
TRBV30,TRBJ2-2,-,-,CAWSPSRGDIGELFF,TGTGCCTGGAGCCCCTCCCGCGGGGATATCGGGGAGCTGTTTTTT
TRBV18,TRBJ1-3,TRBD1,-,CASSPLRDRTVSGNTIYF,TGTGCCAGCTCACCACTGCGGGACAGGACCGTCTCTGGAAACACCATATATTTT
TRBV27,TRBJ1-3,-,-,CASSPSPDNHSGNTIYF,TGTGCCAGCAGTCCTTCCCCCGACAACCACTCTGGAAACACCATATATTTT
TRBV6-5,TRBJ2-2,TRBD2,-,CASGLAGMNTGELFF,TGTGCCAGCGGACTAGCGGGGATGAACACCGGGGAGCTGTTTTTT
TRBV19,TRBJ2-7,-,-,CASSPSVSYEQYF,TGTGCCAGTAGTCCTAGCGTCTCCTACGAGCAGTACTTC
TRBV6-1,TRBJ2-3,-,-,CASRPERGTDTQYF,TGTGCCAGCAGGCCCGAGCGGGGCACAGATACGCAGTATTTT
TRBV28,TRBJ2-6,-,-,CASSFSQAGANVLTF,TGTGCCAGCAGTTTCAGCCAGGCCGGGGCCAACGTCCTGACTTTC
TRBV5-1,TRBJ2-2,TRBD2,-,CASSLQLAGGGELFF,TGCGCCAGCAGCTTGCAGCTAGCGGGAGGTGGGGAGCTGTTTTTT
TRBV7-6,TRBJ1-1,TRBD1,once,CASSLGTGVSTEAFF,TGTGCCAGCAGCTTAGGGACAGGGGTTTCGACTGAAGCTTTCTTT
TRBV7-6,TRBJ1-4,-,-,CASSRGRGATNEKLFF,TGTGCCAGCAGCCGGGGACGGGGAGCAACTAATGAAAAACTGTTTTTT
TRBV5-6,TRBJ1-3,-,-,CASSLGDNTGNTIYF,TGTGCCAGCAGCTTGGGGGACAACACTGGAAACACCATATATTTT
TRBV27,TRBJ1-5,TRBD1,-,CASRSRTGYNQPQHF,TGTGCCAGCAGATCAAGGACAGGTTATAATCAGCCCCAGCATTTT
TRBV18,TRBJ2-1,TRBD1,-,CASSPEQGAYNEQFF,TGTGCCAGCTCACCAGAACAGGGGGCATACAATGAGCAGTTCTTC